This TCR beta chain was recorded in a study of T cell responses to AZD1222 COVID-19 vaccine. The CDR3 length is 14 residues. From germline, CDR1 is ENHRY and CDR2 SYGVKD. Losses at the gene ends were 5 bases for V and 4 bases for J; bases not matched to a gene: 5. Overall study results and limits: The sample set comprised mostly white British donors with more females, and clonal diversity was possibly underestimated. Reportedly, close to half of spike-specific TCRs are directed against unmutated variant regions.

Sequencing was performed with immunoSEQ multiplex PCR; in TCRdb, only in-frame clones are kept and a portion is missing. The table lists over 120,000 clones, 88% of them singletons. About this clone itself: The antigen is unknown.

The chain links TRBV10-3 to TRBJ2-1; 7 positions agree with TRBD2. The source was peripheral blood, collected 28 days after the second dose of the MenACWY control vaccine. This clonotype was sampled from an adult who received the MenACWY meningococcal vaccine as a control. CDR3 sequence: CAISSSGDYNEQFF. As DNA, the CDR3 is TGTGCCATCAGTTCTAGCGGAGATTACAATGAGCAGTTCTTC.